These T cell receptor beta chains were read from a single sample in a study of cytomegalovirus exposure and HLA in healthy donors. This table comes from immunoSEQ multiplex PCR, and its TCRdb copy is limited to in-frame clones, with some not included. The sample contains fewer than 200,000 clones, around 73% of which appear only once. Source material: PBMCs. These receptors were taken from a man between 60 and 75 years old in good health and CMV-seronegative. The CDR3 runs from the conserved cysteine through the conserved F or W. D genes are given only for firm matches. A clone size is listed for some rows: how often the clone was seen (once, few, many), or a class if it is expanded.

V gene	clone size	D gene	J gene	CDR3 DNA	CDR3 protein
TRBV5-8	-	TRBD2	TRBJ2-5	TGTGCCAGCAGCTTAACCGGGACTAGCGGGGGGCCGCGCCAAGAGACCCAGTACTTC	CASSLTGTSGGPRQETQYF
TRBV19	few	TRBD2	TRBJ2-7	TGTGCCAGTAGTATAGGACTAGCGGGATCCTACGAGCAGTACTTC	CASSIGLAGSYEQYF
TRBV15	-	-	TRBJ2-3	TGTGCCACCAGCTTAGAGCCCCGGGACACAGATACGCAGTATTTT	CATSLEPRDTDTQYF
TRBV14	-	-	TRBJ2-1	TGTGCCAGCAGCCTCCATGGGGGGAATGAGCAGTTCTTC	CASSLHGGNEQFF
TRBV18	-	-	TRBJ2-3	TGTGCCAGCTCGAGGGACCAGACTAGTACAGATACGCAGTATTTT	CASSRDQTSTDTQYF
TRBV5-1	once	-	TRBJ2-6	TGCGCCAGCAGCTTGGGACAGCTCTCTGGGGCCAACGTCCTGACTTTC	CASSLGQLSGANVLTF
TRBV6-5	-	-	TRBJ2-7	TGTGCCAGCAGTTACACCGGCGGGAACGAGCAGTACTTC	CASSYTGGNEQYF
TRBV11-1	-	-	TRBJ2-3	TGTGCCAGCAGCTCGATCTACAGGGGCACAGATACGCAGTATTTT	CASSSIYRGTDTQYF
TRBV4-2	-	-	TRBJ2-7	TGTGCCAGCAGCCAACTGATTGGGGGGGCCAACGAGCAGTACTTC	CASSQLIGGANEQYF
TRBV5-5	-	TRBD1	TRBJ2-7	TGTGCCAGCAGCACTGGACAGGGTAGTATCTACGAGCAGTACTTC	CASSTGQGSIYEQYF
TRBV4-3	-	TRBD1	TRBJ2-2	TGCGCCAGCAGCCAAGCCTTACCCGTGGGACAGGGTGGGAACACCGGGGAGCTGTTTTTT	CASSQALPVGQGGNTGELFF
TRBV2	-	-	TRBJ1-1	TGTGCCAGCAGTCAGTATCAGGGAAACACTGAAGCTTTCTTT	CASSQYQGNTEAFF
TRBV4-2	-	-	TRBJ2-3	TGTGCCAGCAGGTCCGGGATTAGGCCTGCAGATACGCAGTATTTT	CASRSGIRPADTQYF
TRBV28	-	-	TRBJ2-1	TGTGCCAGCAGTTTATTTTCAGGGGCGCGAAGAGACAATGAGCAGTTCTTC	CASSLFSGARRDNEQFF
TRBV9	-	-	TRBJ2-2	TGTGCCAGCAGCGTAGACGGTGGCACCGGGGAGCTGTTTTTT	CASSVDGGTGELFF
TRBV20-1	-	-	TRBJ2-5	TGCAGTGCTAGGGAGATAATACAGTACTTC	CSAREIIQYF
TRBV10-3	few	TRBD1	TRBJ1-3	TGTGCCATCAGTGACCCTGGGAAGGGGACAGGGACTTCCACCATATATTTT	CAISDPGKGTGTSTIYF
TRBV6-1	-	-	TRBJ2-7	TGTGCCAGCAATCCCGGGACACCTGGCTACGAGCAGTACTTC	CASNPGTPGYEQYF
TRBV5-1	-	-	TRBJ1-3	TGCGCCAGCAGCTTGGCCACCGAGTCCCCTGGAAACACCATATATTTT	CASSLATESPGNTIYF
TRBV19	-	-	TRBJ2-5	TGTGCCAGTAGTATTTTTTTCACGGGGGAAGAGACCCAGTACTTC	CASSIFFTGEETQYF
TRBV15	-	TRBD1	TRBJ1-2	TGTGCCACCAGCAGAGGGACAGGGTGGTATGGCTACACCTTC	CATSRGTGWYGYTF
TRBV2	-	-	TRBJ2-7	TGTGCCAGCAGGCCCCAGGGGTCCTACGAGCAGTACTTC	CASRPQGSYEQYF